The present T cell receptor beta chain was sequenced within a study of shared clonotypes between healthy human individuals. Deep level was the assay's run setting. Measured with immunoSEQ multiplex PCR; TCRdb has only the in-frame clones, and not every one. The table shows roughly 300,000 clones, with 73% occurring only once. Study-wide points: Large depth notwithstanding, sorted-subset sequencing proved incomplete by rarefaction. Memory subsets had estimated richness that was generally smaller than that of naive subsets.

Germline V CDR1 and CDR2: LNHDA, SQIVND (reference sequence). This CDR3 contains 14 residues. The ends were cut back, 10 bases at V and 1 base at J, with 16 bases in the middle. This clone has just one count. The antigen is not known. This TCR came from a man under 40 in good health. The chain uses TRBV19 and TRBJ1-1; weak D call: TRBD1 (5 bases). Sequencing was done on a sample of memory CD4+ T cells sorted from blood. Described subset: CD45RA-negative fraction. DNA for the CDR3: TGTGCCACCTGGGGCCAGGGTGGGAACACTGAAGCTTTCTTT. Protein: CATWGQGGNTEAFF.